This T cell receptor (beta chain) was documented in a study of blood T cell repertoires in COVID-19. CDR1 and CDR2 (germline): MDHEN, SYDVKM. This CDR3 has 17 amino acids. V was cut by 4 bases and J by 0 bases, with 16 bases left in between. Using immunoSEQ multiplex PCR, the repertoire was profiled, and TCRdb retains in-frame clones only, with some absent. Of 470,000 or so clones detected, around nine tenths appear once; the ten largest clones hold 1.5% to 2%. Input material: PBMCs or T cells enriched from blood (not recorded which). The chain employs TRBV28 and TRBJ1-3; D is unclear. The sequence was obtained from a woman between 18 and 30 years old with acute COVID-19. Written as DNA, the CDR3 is TGTGCCAGCAGTTCCCACCAACTACACGTCTCTGGAAACACCATATATTTT. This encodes CASSSHQLHVSGNTIYF.